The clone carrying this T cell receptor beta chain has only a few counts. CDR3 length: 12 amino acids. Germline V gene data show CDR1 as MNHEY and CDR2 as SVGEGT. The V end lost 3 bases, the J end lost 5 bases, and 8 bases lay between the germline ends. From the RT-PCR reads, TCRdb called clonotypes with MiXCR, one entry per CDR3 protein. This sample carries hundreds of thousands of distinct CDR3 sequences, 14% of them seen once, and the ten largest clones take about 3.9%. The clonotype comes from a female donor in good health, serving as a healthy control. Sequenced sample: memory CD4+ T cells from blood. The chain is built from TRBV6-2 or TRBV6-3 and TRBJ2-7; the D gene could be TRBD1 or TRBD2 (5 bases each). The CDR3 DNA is TGTGCCAGCAGTTATGAGGGGAACGAGCAGTACTTC. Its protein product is CASSYEGNEQYF.